This T cell receptor beta chain came from a study of T cells after somatic rescue of genetic block. Clones were sequenced by immunoSEQ multiplex PCR, and TCRdb holds only the in-frame ones, with some missing. The sample lists roughly 51,000 clones; about 96% were seen once. Germline V gives CDR1 MNHNS, CDR2 SASEGT. V gave up 6 bases and J gave up 3 bases; unmatched junction bases: 5. The CDR3 spans 14 residues. Sequenced input: peripheral blood mononuclear cells (PBMCs). The chain employs TRBV6-1 and TRBJ2-7; 10 nucleotides agree with TRBD2. This clonotype was sampled from a child under two years old. CDR3 nucleotide sequence: TGTGCCAGCAGCTATAGCGGGGGGCTCTACGAGCAGTACTTC. The encoded protein is CASSYSGGLYEQYF.